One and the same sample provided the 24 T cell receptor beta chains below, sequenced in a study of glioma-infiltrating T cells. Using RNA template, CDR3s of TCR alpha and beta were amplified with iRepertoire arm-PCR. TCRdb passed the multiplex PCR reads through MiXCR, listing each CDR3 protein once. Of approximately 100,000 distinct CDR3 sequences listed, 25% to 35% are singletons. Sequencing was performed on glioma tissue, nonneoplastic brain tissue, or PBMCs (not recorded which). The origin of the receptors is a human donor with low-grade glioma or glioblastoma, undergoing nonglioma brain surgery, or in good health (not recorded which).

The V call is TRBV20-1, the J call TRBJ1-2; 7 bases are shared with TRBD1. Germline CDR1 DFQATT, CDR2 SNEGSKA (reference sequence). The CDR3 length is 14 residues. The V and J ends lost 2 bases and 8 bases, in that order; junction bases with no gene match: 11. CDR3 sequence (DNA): TGCAGTGCTAGACCCCCCGGGACAGCAGGAGGCTACACCTTC. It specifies CSARPPGTAGGYTF.

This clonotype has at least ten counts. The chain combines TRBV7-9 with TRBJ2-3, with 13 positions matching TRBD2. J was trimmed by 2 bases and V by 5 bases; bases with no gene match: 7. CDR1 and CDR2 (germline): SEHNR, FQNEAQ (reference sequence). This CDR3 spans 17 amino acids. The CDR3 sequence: CASSRLAGGSFTDTQYF. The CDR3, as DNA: TGTGCCAGCAGCAGACTAGCGGGGGGCTCATTCACAGATACGCAGTATTTT.

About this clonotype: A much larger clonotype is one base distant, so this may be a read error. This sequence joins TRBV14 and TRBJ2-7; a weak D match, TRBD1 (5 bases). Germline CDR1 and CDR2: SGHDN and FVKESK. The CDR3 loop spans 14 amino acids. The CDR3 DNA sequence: TGTGCCAGCAGAGCAGGGTCGAATTCCTACGGGCAGTACTTC. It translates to CASRAGSNSYGQYF.

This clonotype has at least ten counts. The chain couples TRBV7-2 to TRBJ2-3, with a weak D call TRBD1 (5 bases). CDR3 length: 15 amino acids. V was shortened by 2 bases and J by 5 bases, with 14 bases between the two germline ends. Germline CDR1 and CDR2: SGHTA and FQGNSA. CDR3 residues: CASSLQEGVGDTQYF. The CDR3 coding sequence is TGTGCCAGCAGCTTACAAGAAGGGGTGGGAGATACGCAGTATTTT.

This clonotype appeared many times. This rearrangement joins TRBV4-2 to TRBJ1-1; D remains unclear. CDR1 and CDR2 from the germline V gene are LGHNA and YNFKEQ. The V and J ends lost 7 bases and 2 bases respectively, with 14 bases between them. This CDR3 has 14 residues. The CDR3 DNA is TGTGCCAGCAACCCACAGCGTGTCAACACTGAAGCTTTCTTT. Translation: CASNPQRVNTEAFF.

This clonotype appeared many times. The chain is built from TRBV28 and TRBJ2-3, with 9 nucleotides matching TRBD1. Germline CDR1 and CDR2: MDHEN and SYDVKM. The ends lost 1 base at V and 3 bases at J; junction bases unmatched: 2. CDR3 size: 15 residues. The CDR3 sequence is CASSLLTGGTDTQYF. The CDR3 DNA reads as TGTGCCAGCAGTTTATTGACAGGGGGAACAGATACGCAGTATTTT. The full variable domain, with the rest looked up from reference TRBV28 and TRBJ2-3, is DVKVTQSSRYLVKRTGEKVFLECVQDMDHENMFWYRQDPGLGLRLIYFSYDVKMKEKGDIPEGYSVSREKKERFSLILESASTNQTSMYLCASSLLTGGTDTQYFGPGTRLTVL.

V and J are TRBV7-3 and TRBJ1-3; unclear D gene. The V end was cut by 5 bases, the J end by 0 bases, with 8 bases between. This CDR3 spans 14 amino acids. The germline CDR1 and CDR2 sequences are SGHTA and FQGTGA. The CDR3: CASSPTPSGNTIYF. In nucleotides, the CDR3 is TGTGCCAGCAGCCCAACACCCTCTGGAAACACCATATATTTT.

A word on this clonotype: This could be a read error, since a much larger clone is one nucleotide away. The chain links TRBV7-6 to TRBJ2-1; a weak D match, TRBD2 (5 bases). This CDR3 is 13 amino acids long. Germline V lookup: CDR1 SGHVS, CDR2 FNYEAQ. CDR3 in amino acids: CASSLPGYIEQFF. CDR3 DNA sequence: TGTGCTAGCAGCTTACCGGGGTACATTGAGCAGTTCTTC.

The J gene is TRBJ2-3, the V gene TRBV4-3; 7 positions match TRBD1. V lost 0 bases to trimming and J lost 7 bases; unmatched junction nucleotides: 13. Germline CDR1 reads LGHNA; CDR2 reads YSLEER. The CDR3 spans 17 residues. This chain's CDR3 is CASSQDWTGQLDNTQYF. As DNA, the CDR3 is TGCGCCAGCAGCCAAGATTGGACGGGACAGCTCGATAATACGCAGTATTTT.

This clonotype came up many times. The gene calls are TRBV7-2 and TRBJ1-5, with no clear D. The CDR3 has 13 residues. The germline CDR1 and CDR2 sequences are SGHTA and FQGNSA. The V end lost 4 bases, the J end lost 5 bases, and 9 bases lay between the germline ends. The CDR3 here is CASSSQPDQPQHF. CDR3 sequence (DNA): TGTGCCAGCAGCTCCCAACCCGATCAGCCCCAGCATTTT.

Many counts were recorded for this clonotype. The chain's CDR3 is CASSPTSGGHHTQYF. The DNA of the CDR3 is TGTGCCAGCAGCCCAACTAGCGGGGGGCATCATACGCAGTATTTT. The chain recombines TRBV7-2 with TRBJ2-3, with 12 bases aligning to TRBD2. The CDR3 is 15 amino acids. Trimming took 5 bases from V and 7 from J; bases not matched to a gene: 7. CDR1 and CDR2 (germline): SGHTA, FQGNSA.

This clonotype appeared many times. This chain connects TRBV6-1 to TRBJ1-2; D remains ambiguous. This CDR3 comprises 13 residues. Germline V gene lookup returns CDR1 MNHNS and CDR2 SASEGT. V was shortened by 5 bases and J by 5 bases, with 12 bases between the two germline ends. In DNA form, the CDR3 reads TGTGCCAGCAGTCCTACCGACCGGTATGGCTACACCTTC. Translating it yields CASSPTDRYGYTF.

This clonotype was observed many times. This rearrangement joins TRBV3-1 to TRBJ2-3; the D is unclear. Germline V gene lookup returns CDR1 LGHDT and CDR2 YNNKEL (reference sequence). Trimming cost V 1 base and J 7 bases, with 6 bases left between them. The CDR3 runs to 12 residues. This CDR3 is CASSQVGHTQYF. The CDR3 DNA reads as TGTGCCAGCAGCCAAGTCGGACATACGCAGTATTTT.

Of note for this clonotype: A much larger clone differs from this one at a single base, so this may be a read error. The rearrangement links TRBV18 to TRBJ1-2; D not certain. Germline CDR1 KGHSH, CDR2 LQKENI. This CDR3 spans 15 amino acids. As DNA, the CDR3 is TGTGCCAGCTCCCCACAACAGAATTCTAACTATGGCTACACCTTC. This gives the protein CASSPQQNSNYGYTF.

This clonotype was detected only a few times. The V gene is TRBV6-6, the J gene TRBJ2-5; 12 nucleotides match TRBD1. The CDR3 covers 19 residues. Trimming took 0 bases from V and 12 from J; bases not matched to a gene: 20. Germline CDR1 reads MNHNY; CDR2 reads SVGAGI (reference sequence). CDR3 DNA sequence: TGTGCCAGCAGTTACTCCCGTCCCGGGACAGGGGGCCGGACGAGGGCTGAGTACTTC. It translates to CASSYSRPGTGGRTRAEYF.

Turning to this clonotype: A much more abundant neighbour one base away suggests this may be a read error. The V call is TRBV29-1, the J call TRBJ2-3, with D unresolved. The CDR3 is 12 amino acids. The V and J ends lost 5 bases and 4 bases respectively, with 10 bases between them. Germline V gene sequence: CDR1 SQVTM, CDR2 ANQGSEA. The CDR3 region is CSVPTCADTQYF. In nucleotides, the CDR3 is TGCAGCGTTCCGACTTGCGCAGATACGCAGTATTTT.

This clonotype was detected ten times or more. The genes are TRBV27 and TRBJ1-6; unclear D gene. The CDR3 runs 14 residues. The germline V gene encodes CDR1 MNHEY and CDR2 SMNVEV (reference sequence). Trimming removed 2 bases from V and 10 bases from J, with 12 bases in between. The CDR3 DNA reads TGTGCCAGCAGTTTAAACAGCTTCTTCTCACCCCTCCACTTT. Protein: CASSLNSFFSPLHF.

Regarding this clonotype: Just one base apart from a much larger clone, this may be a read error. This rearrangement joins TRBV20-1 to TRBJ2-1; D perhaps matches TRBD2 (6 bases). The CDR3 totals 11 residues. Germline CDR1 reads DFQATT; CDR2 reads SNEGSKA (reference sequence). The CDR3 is CSSGRRNEQFF. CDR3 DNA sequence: TGCAGCAGCGGGCGGAGGAATGAGCAGTTCTTC.

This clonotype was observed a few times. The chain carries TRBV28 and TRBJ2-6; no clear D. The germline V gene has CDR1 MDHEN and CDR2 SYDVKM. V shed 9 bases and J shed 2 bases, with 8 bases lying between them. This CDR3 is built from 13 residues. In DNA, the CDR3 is TGTGCCAGTCAAACAGCTGGGGCCAACGTCCTGACTTTC. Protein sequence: CASQTAGANVLTF.

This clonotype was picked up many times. This CDR3 reads CSARTPEGINEQFF. Here the CDR3 DNA reads TGCAGTGCCCGGACACCGGAGGGAATCAATGAGCAGTTCTTC. This sequence joins TRBV20-1 and TRBJ2-1, with D perhaps matching TRBD2 (6 bases). V was cut by 6 bases and J by 6 bases, with 18 bases left in between. Germline CDR1 DFQATT, CDR2 SNEGSKA (reference sequence). The CDR3 loop spans 14 amino acids.

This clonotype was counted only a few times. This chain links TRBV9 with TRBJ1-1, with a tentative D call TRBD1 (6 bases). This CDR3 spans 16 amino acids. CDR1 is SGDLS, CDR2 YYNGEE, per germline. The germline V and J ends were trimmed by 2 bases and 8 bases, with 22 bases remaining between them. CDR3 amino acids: CASSVGPGTRSVEAFF. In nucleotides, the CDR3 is TGTGCCAGCAGCGTGGGTCCCGGGACAAGGTCGGTCGAAGCTTTCTTT.

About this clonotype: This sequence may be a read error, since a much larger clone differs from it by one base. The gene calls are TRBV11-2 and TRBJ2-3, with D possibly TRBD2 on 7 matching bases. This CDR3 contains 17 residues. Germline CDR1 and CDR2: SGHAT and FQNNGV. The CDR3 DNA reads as TGTGCCAGCAGCTCCCCTTTGGGGGGGACAACTTCAGATACGGAGTATTTT. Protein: CASSSPLGGTTSDTEYF.

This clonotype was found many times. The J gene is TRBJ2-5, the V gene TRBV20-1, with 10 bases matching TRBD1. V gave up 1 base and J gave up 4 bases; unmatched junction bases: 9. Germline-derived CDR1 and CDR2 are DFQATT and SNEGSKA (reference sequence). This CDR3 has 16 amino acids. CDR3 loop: CSARVFGTGEGETQYF. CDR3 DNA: TGCAGTGCTAGAGTTTTTGGGACAGGGGAAGGAGAGACCCAGTACTTC.

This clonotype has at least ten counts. DNA for the CDR3: TGTGCCAGCAGCCGGTACCTAAGTCCCCATACGCAGTATTTT. Amino acids: CASSRYLSPHTQYF. The rearrangement joins TRBV7-3 to TRBJ2-3; D remains ambiguous. V shed 5 bases and J shed 7 bases, with 16 bases lying between them. CDR3 size: 14 residues. CDR1 is SGHTA, CDR2 FQGTGA, per germline.